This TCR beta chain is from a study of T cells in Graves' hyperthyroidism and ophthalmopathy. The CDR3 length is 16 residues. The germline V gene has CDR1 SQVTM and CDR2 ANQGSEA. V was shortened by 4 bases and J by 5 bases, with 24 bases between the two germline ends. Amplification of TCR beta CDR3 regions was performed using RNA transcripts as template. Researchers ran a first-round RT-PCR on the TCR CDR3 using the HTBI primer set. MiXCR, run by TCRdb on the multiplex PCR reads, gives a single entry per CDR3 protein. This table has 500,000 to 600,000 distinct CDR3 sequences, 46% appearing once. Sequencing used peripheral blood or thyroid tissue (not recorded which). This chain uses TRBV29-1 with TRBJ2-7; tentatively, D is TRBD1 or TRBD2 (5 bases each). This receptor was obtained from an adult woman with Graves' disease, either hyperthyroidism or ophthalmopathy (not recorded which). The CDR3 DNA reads TGCAGCGTTGGTTCCTGGGGCTTCGGGACCACTAACGAGCAGTACTTC. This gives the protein CSVGSWGFGTTNEQYF.